This T cell receptor (beta chain) is from a study of shared clonotypes between healthy human individuals (dated by TCRdb to the early 2020s). Regarding the study in general: The cohort comprised a couple of women and three men aged 18 to 49 years. To estimate repertoire size and how much clonotypes are shared between individuals, the study performed deep sequencing of blood TCR repertoires from a handful of healthy adults. Each donor's leukapheresis produced roughly between about 0.8 and 8.9 billion PBMCs. To increase sequencing depth and limit assay-specific biases, different laboratories used diverse techniques to prepare libraries and sequence TCR repertoires. For each donor, three plates each were used for CD4 naive and CD4 memory, two plates were used for CD8 naive, and one plate was used for CD8 memory.

The CDR3 holds 13 amino acids from the cysteine to the phenylalanine. The DNA shown is the 39-base CDR3, in frame from base 1. Cut back by 2 bases and 5 bases, the V and J ends lie 9 bases apart. From a lookup of the germline V gene, CDR1 and CDR2 are SQVTM and ANQGSEA. Comment on this clone: It lacks a known antigen. No per-base quality is available; no much larger clone lies one base away.

Results and caveats for the whole study, not just this receptor: Higher generation probabilities were observed for clonotypes shared by all four sorted-subset donors than for non-shared clonotypes. Sampling was restricted to blood, and TCR repertoires in tissues likely differ from the TCR repertoires found in blood. The genetic and exposure-history diversity represented was limited by the small number of donors. Even with the large sequencing depth, rarefaction of the sorted-subset datasets indicated that sequencing was incomplete. Larger estimated clonotype richness was generally found for naive subsets than for memory subsets. Pairwise subsampling indicated that sequencing depth was expected to affect the degree of clonotype sharing among donors. When several donors were compared, the shared fraction of clonotypes was approximately 5% for naive CD4, roughly 3.4% for naive CD8, roughly 2.5% for memory CD4, and approximately 0.4% for memory CD8.

Using the deep immunoSEQ assay, TCR CDR3 regions were amplified from genomic DNA by multiplex PCR. Extracted genomic DNA from each cell subset was spread evenly across all wells of several immunoSEQ 96-well plates, with each plate serving as a replicate. For sorted subsets, approximately 210 ng genomic DNA, equal to tens of thousands of T cell genomes, was loaded into each replicate PCR. The purified libraries were quantified using a Qubit 3.0 fluorometer, sized with a Bioanalyzer 2100, and then quantified again using the KAPA Library Quantification kit. Every immunoSEQ 96-well plate was sequenced on a separate single-read 150-cycle Illumina NextSeq 550 flow cell. The paper's data handling went like this. Because the immunoSEQ output held only junctional sequences and lacked quality scores, the filtering could not match the filtering applied to full-length reads. Sequences were annotated with PyIR, a Python wrapper for IgBLAST v1.9, and V/J genes and CDR3 were assigned using IMGT germline references. Reads were filtered out if the reads had weak V/J assignments (E-value above 1e-6), no CDR3, stop codons, out-of-frame junctions, or ambiguous translated residues. V3J clonotypes were defined as sequences sharing the same inferred V gene, J gene, and CDR3 amino acid sequence. The percentage overlap between two repertoires was calculated by dividing the number of shared unique clonotypes by the size of the smaller repertoire. Repertoire richness was assessed with RTK rarefaction, the Chao1 estimator, and Recon v2.1 estimates of unobserved clonotypes. OLGA was used to compute generation probabilities for all TCRbeta clonotypes that the gDNA method yielded from a handful of donors. Held by TCRdb, this immuneACCESS table contains in-frame sequences only and omits some clones. Under half of the omission traces to an unresolved V gene where checked; the cause of the rest is unknown. V and J calls and clone size are copied from that table; D and trimming were computed from the DNA. The sample data list hundreds of thousands of clones, and 96% of these were observed just once. Under 0.3% of the sample comes from the top ten.

CD8 naive samples were CD45RO-negative cells positively selected for CCR7, giving a CD45RA+CCR7+ population that excluded TemRA cells. Donors were healthy HIV-negative adults with no recently reported acute infections or vaccinations. All donors were Caucasian adults living in Nashville, Tennessee, USA. Blood was collected by leukapheresis, and PBMCs were isolated by Ficoll-Histopaque density gradient centrifugation and then cryopreserved in liquid nitrogen vapor phase. Analytical flow cytometry was used to check the purity and quantity of every magnetically sorted T cell population. Each sorted fraction had its genomic DNA isolated and then quantified by UV absorbance on a Nanodrop 2000c.

The sequence links TRBV29-1 to TRBJ2-2; TRBD1 is possibly the D segment (6 matching bases). Sample: naive CD8+ T cells sorted from blood. The cell subset or site label, as the study defines it: CD45RA+CCR7+. The clonotype originates from a man aged 25-40 years in good health. CDR3 region: CSVEYGTTGELFF. The DNA reads as follows: TGCAGCGTTGAATACGGGACAACCGGGGAGCTGTTTTTT.